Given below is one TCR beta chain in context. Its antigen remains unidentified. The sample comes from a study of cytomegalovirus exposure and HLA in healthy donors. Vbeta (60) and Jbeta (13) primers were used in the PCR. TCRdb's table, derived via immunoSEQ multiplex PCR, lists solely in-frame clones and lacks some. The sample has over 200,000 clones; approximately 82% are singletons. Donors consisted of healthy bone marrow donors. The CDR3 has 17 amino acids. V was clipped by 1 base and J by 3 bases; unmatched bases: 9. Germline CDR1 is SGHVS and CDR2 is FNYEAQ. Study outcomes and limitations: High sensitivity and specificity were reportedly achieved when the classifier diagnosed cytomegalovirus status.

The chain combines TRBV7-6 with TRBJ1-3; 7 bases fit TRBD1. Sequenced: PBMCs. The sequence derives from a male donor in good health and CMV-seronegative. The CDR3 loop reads CASSLEPNRGSGNTIYF. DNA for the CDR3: TGTGCCAGCAGCTTAGAGCCTAACAGGGGAAGTGGAAACACCATATATTTT. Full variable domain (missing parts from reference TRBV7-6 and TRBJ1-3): GAGVSQSPRYKVTKRGQDVALRCDPISGHVSLYWYRQALGQGPEFLTYFNYEAQQDKSGLPNDRFSAERPEGSISTLTIQRTEQRDSAMYRCASSLEPNRGSGNTIYFGEGSWLTVV.